The clone carrying this T cell receptor beta chain was counted a few times. Its specificity is unknown. The CDR3 loop spans 15 amino acids. Germline V lookup: CDR1 MNHNS, CDR2 SASEGT. V was cut by 3 bases and J by 2 bases, with 11 bases left in between. These data are taken from a study of cytomegalovirus exposure and HLA in healthy donors. Study information: Among about 179 million T cells, an earlier analysis found roughly 100 million unique TCR beta sequences.

Whole-study findings and limits: A list of around 150 TCR beta chains associated with cytomegalovirus was given.

The PCR made use of 60 Vbeta and 13 Jbeta primers. Measured with immunoSEQ multiplex PCR; TCRdb has only the in-frame clones, and not every one. The sample contains more than 80,000 clones, roughly 63% of which appear only once. Samples came from healthy bone marrow donors. The chain employs TRBV6-1 and TRBJ1-5; perhaps TRBD1 as D (5 bases). Sequenced material: PBMCs. The source of this sequence is a man aged 45-60 years in good health and CMV-seronegative. DNA of the CDR3: TGTGCCAGCAGTGAGCGGCCCAGGGGCAATCAGCCCCAGCATTTT. Translated: CASSERPRGNQPQHF.